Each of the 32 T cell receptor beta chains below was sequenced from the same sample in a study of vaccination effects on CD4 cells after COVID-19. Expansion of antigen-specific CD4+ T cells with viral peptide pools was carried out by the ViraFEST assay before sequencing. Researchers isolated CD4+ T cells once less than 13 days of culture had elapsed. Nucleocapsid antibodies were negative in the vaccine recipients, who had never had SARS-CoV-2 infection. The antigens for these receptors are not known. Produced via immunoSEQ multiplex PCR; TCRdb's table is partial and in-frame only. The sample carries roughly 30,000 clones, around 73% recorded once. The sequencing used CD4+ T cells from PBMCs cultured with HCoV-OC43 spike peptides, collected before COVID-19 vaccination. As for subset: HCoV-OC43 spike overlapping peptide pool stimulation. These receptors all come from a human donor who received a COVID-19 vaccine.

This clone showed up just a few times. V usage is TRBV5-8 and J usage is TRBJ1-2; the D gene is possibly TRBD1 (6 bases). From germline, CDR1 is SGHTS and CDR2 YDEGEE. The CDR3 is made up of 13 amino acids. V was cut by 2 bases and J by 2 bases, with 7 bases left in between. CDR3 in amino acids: CASSFTGNYGYTF. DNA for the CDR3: TGTGCCAGCAGCTTTACAGGGAACTATGGCTACACCTTC.

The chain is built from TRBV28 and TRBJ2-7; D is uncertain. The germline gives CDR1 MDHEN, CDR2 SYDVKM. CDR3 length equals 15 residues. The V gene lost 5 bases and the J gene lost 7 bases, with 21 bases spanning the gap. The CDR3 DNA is TGTGCCAGCAGTCTTAGTTTGGGGAATTTGGGGGAGCAGTACTTC. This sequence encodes CASSLSLGNLGEQYF.

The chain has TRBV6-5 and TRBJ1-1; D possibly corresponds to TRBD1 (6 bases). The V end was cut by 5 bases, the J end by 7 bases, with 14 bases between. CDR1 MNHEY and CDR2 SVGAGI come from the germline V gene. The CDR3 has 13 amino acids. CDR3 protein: CASSRQASLEAFF. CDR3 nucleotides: TGTGCCAGCAGTCGACAGGCGTCCCTTGAAGCTTTCTTT.

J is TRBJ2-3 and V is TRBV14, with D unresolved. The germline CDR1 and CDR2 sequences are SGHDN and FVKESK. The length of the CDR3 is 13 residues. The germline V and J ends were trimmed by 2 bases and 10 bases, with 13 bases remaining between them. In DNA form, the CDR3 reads TGTGCCAGCAGCCAACGGTCGGCGGTTTCGCAGTATTTT. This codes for CASSQRSAVSQYF.

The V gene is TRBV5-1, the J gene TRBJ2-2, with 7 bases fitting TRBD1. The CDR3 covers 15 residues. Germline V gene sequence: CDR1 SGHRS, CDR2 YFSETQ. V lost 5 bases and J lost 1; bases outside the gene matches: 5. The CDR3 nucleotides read TGCGCCAGCAGACCGGGACAGCTGAACACCGGGGAGCTGTTTTTT. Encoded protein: CASRPGQLNTGELFF. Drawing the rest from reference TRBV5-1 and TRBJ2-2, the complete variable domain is KAGVTQTPRYLIKTRGQQVTLSCSPISGHRSVSWYQQTPGQGLQFLFEYFSETQRNKGNFPGRFSGRQFSNSRSEMNVSTLELGDSALYLCASRPGQLNTGELFFGEGSRLTVL.

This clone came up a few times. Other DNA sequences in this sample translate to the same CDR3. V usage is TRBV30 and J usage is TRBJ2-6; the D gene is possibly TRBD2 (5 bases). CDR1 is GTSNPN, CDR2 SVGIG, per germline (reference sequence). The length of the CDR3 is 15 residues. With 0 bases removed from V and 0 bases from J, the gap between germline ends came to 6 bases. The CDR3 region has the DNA TGTGCCTGGAGTGTACTAGGCTCTGGGGCCAACGTCCTGACTTTC. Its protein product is CAWSVLGSGANVLTF.

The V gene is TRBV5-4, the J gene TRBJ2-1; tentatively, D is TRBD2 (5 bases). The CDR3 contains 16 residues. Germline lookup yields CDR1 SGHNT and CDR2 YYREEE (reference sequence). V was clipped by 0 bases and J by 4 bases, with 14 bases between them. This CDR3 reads CASSLATAVLYNEQFF. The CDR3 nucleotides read TGTGCCAGCAGCTTGGCCACAGCGGTCCTGTACAATGAGCAGTTCTTC.

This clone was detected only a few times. CDR3 protein: CASSSIWGRNNEQFF. The CDR3 nucleotides read TGTGCCAGCAGTTCCATTTGGGGGCGAAACAATGAGCAGTTCTTC. This chain connects TRBV6-5 to TRBJ2-1, with D possibly being TRBD1 (6 bases). CDR1 is MNHEY, CDR2 SVGAGI, per germline. V lost 4 bases and J 5 bases, leaving 15 bases between the germline ends. The CDR3 is 15 residues long.

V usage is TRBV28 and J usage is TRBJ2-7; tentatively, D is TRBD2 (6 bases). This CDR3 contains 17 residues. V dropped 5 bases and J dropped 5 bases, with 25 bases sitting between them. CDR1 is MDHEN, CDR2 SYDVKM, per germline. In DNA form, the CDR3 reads TGTGCCAGCAGTCCCCCTGGAGGGCCTGGGATAATCCACGAGCAGTACTTC. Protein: CASSPPGGPGIIHEQYF.

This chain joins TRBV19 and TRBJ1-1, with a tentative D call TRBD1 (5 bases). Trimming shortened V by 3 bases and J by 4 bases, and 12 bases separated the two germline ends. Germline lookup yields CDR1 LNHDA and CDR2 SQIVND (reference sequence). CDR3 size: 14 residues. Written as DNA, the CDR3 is TGTGCCAGTAGTATTACCTCGGGGGGCACTGAAGCTTTCTTT. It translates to CASSITSGGTEAFF.

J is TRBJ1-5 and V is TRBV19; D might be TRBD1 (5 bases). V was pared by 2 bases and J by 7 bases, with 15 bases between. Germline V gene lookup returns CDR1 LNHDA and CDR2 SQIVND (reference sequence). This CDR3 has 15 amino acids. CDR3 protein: CASSIFSGLDQPQHF. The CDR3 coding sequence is TGTGCCAGTAGTATATTCTCGGGGCTTGACCAGCCCCAGCATTTT.

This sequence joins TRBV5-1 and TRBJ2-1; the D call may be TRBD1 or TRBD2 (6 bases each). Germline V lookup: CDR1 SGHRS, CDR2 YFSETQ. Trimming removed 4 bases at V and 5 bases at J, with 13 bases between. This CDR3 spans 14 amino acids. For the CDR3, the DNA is TGCGCCAGCAGCAACGGGGGCAACCACAATGAGCAGTTCTTC. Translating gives CASSNGGNHNEQFF. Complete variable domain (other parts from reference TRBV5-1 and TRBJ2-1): KAGVTQTPRYLIKTRGQQVTLSCSPISGHRSVSWYQQTPGQGLQFLFEYFSETQRNKGNFPGRFSGRQFSNSRSEMNVSTLELGDSALYLCASSNGGNHNEQFFGPGTRLTVL.

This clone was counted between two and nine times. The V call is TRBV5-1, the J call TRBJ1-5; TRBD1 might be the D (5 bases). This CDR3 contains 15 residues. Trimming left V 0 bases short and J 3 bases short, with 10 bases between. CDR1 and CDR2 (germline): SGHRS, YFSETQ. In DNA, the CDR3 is TGCGCCAGCAGCTTGGATTTAGGGGTCAATCAGCCCCAGCATTTT. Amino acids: CASSLDLGVNQPQHF.

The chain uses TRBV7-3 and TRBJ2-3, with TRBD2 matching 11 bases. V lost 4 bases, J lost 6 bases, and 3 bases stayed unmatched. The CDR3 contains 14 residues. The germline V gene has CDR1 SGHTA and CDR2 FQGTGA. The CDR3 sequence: CASSSLAGVDTQYF. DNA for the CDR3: TGTGCCAGCAGCTCACTAGCGGGGGTTGATACGCAGTATTTT.

In DNA form, the CDR3 reads TGTGCCAGCATTCCGGGGACGGGCACAGGGGCCAACGTCCTGACTTTC. It encodes CASIPGTGTGANVLTF. The rearrangement uses TRBV2 and TRBJ2-6, with D tentatively TRBD1 or TRBD2 (5 bases each). From germline, CDR1 is SNHLY and CDR2 FYNNEI. V lost 7 bases and J 4 bases, leaving 17 bases between the germline ends. The CDR3 contains 16 residues. The whole variable domain, remainder taken from reference TRBV2 and TRBJ2-6, is EPEVTQTPSHQVTQMGQEVILRCVPISNHLYFYWYRQILGQKVEFLVSFYNNEISEKSEIFDDQFSVERPDGSNFTLKIRSTKLEDSAMYFCASIPGTGTGANVLTFGAGSRLTVL.

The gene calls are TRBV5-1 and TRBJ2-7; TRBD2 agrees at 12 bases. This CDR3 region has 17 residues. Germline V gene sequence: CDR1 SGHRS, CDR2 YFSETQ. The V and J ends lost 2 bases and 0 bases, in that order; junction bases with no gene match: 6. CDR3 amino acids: CASSLPRTSGDSYEQYF. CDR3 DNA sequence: TGCGCCAGCAGCTTACCCCGGACTAGCGGGGACTCCTACGAGCAGTACTTC.

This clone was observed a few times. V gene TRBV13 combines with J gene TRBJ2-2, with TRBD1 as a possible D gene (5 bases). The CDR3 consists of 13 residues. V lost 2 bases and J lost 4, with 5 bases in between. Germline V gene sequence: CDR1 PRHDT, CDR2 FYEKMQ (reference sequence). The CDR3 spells CASSLQGTGELFF. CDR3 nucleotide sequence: TGTGCCAGCAGCTTACAGGGCACCGGGGAGCTGTTTTTT.

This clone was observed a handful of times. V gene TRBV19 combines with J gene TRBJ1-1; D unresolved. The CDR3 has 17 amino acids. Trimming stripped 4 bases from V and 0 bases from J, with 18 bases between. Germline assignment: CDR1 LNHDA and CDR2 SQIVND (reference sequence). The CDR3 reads CASSTLYWTAMNTEAFF. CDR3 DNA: TGTGCCAGTAGTACTTTGTATTGGACGGCTATGAACACTGAAGCTTTCTTT.

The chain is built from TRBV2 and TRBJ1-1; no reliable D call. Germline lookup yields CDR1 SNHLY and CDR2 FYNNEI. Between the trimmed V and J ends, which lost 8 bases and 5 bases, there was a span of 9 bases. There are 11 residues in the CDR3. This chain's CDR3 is CASFLRTEAFF. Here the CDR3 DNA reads TGTGCCAGCTTTCTCCGAACTGAAGCTTTCTTT. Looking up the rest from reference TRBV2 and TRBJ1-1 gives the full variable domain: EPEVTQTPSHQVTQMGQEVILRCVPISNHLYFYWYRQILGQKVEFLVSFYNNEISEKSEIFDDQFSVERPDGSNFTLKIRSTKLEDSAMYFCASFLRTEAFFGQGTRLTVV.

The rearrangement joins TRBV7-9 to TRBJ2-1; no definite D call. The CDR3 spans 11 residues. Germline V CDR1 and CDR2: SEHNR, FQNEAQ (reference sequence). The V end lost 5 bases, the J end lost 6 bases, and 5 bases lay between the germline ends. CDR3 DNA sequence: TGTGCCAGCAGCGATATCAATGAGCAGTTCTTC. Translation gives CASSDINEQFF.

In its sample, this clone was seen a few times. The CDR3 DNA is TGTGCCAGCTCATCCGGGACAGGGGGCGCGGGAAATCAGCCCCAGCATTTT. This encodes CASSSGTGGAGNQPQHF. V and J are TRBV18 and TRBJ1-5; TRBD1 matches 12 bases. There are 17 residues in the CDR3. Unmatched junction bases numbered 9, after V lost 5 bases and J lost 4 bases. CDR1 is KGHSH and CDR2 is LQKENI in the germline V gene. Full variable domain (outside the CDR3, taken from reference TRBV18 and TRBJ1-5): NAGVMQNPRHLVRRRGQEARLRCSPMKGHSHVYWYRQLPEEGLKFMVYLQKENIIDESGMPKERFSAEFPKEGPSILRIQQVVRGDSAAYFCASSSGTGGAGNQPQHFGDGTRLSIL.

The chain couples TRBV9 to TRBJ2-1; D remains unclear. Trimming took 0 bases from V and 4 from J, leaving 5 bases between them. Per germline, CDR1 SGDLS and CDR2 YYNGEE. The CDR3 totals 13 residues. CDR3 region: CASSVEGYNEQFF. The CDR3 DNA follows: TGTGCCAGCAGCGTAGAGGGATACAATGAGCAGTTCTTC.

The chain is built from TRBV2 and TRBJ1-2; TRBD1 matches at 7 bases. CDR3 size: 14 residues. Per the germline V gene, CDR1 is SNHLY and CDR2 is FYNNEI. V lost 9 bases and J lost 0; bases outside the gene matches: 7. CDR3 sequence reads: CASSLTGTNYGYTF. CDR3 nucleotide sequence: TGTGCCAGTTCCCTGACAGGGACTAACTATGGCTACACCTTC. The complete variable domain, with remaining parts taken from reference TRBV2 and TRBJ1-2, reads EPEVTQTPSHQVTQMGQEVILRCVPISNHLYFYWYRQILGQKVEFLVSFYNNEISEKSEIFDDQFSVERPDGSNFTLKIRSTKLEDSAMYFCASSLTGTNYGYTFGSGTRLTVV.

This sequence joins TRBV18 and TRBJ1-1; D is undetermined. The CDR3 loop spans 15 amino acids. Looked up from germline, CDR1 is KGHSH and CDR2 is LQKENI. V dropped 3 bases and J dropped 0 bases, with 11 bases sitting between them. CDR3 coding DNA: TGTGCCAGCTCACCTCTGGCGGGAATGAACACTGAAGCTTTCTTT. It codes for CASSPLAGMNTEAFF. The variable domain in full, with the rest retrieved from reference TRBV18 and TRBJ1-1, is NAGVMQNPRHLVRRRGQEARLRCSPMKGHSHVYWYRQLPEEGLKFMVYLQKENIIDESGMPKERFSAEFPKEGPSILRIQQVVRGDSAAYFCASSPLAGMNTEAFFGQGTRLTVV.

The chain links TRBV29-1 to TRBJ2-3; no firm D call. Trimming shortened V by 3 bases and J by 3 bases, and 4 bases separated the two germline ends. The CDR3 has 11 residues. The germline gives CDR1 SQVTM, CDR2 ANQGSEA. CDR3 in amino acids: CSVDSTDTQYF. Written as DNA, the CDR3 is TGCAGCGTTGATTCGACAGATACGCAGTATTTT.

The CDR3 protein is CASRRDSNYGYTF. DNA of the CDR3: TGTGCCAGCCGTCGGGACAGTAACTATGGCTACACCTTC. This chain joins TRBV2 and TRBJ1-2; 7 bases are a match to TRBD1. In germline, CDR1 is SNHLY, CDR2 FYNNEI. Trimming took 8 bases from V and 1 from J; bases not matched to a gene: 4. The length of the CDR3 is 13 residues.

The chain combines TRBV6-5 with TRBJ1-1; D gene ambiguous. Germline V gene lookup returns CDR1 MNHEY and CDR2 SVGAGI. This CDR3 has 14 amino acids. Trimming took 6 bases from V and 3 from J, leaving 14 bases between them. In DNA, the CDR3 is TGTGCCAGCAGCCGTTTGAACACTGACACTGAAGCTTTCTTT. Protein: CASSRLNTDTEAFF.

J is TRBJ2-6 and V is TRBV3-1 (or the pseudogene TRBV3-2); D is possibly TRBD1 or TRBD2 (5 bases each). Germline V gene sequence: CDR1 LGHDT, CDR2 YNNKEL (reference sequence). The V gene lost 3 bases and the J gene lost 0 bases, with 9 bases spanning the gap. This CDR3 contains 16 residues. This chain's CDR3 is CASSQGPTSGANVLTF. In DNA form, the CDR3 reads TGTGCCAGCAGCCAGGGACCTACCTCTGGGGCCAACGTCCTGACTTTC.

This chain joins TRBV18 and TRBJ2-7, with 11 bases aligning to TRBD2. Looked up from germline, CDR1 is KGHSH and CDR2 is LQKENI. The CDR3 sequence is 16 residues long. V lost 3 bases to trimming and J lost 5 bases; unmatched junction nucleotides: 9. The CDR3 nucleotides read TGTGCCAGCTCACCCCGGACTAGCGGGCTTGGGGACGAGCAGTACTTC. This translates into CASSPRTSGLGDEQYF.

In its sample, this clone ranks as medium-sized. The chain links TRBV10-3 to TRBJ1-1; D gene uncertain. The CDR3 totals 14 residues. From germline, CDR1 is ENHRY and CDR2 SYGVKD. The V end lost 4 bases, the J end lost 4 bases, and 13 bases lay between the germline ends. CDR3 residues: CAISVLGSATEAFF. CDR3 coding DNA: TGTGCCATCAGTGTATTGGGTAGTGCCACTGAAGCTTTCTTT.

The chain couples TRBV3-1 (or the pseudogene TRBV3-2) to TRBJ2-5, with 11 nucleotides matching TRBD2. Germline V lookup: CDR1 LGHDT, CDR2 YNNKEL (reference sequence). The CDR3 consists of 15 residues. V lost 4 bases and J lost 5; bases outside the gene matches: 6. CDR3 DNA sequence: TGTGCCAGCAGCCCTAGCGGGGGGATCGGGGAGACCCAGTACTTC. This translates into CASSPSGGIGETQYF.

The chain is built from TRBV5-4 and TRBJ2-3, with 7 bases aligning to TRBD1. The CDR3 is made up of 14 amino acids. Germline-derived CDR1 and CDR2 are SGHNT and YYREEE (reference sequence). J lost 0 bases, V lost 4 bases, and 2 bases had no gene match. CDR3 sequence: CASSKTGSTDTQYF. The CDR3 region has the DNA TGTGCCAGCAGCAAGACAGGGAGCACAGATACGCAGTATTTT.